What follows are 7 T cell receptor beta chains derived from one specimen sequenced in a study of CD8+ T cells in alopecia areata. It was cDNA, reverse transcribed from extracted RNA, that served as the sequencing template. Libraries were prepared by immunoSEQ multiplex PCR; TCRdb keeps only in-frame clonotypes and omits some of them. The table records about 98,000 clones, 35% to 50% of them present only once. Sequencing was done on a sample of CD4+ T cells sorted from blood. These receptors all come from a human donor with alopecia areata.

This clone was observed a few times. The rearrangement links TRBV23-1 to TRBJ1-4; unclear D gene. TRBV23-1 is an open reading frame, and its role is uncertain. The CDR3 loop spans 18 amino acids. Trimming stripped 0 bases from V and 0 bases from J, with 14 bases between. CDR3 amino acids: CASSQSQDPLATNEKLFF. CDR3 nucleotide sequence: TGCGCCAGCAGTCAATCGCAGGATCCTCTTGCAACTAATGAAAAACTGTTTTTT.

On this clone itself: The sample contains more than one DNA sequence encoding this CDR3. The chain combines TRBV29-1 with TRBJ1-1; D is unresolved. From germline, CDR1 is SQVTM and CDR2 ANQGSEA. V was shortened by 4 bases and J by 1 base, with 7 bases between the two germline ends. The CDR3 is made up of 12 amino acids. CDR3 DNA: TGCAGCGTTGTCCCGGGGAACACTGAAGCTTTCTTT. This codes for CSVVPGNTEAFF.

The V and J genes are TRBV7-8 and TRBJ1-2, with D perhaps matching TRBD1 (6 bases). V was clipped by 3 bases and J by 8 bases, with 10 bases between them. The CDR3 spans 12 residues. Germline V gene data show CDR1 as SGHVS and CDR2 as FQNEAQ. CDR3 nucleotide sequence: TGTGCCAGCAGCTTTCCGGACAGAGGCTACACCTTC. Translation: CASSFPDRGYTF.

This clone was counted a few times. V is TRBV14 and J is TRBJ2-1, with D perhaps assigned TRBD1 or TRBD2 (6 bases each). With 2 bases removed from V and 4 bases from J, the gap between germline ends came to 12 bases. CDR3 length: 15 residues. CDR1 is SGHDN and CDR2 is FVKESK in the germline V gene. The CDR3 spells CASSQPTGAYNEQFF. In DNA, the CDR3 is TGTGCCAGCAGCCAACCTACGGGGGCGTACAATGAGCAGTTCTTC.

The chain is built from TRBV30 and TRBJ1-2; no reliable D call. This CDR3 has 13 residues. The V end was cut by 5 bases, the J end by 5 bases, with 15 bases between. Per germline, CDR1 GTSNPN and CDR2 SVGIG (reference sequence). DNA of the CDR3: TGTGCCTGGGGACTTCAGTACACTTATGGCTACACCTTC. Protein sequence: CAWGLQYTYGYTF.

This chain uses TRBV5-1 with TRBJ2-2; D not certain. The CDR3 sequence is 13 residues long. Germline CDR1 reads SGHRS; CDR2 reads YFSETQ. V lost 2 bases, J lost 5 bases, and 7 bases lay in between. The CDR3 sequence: CASSFVGTGELFF. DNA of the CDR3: TGCGCCAGCAGCTTTGTCGGGACCGGGGAGCTGTTTTTT.

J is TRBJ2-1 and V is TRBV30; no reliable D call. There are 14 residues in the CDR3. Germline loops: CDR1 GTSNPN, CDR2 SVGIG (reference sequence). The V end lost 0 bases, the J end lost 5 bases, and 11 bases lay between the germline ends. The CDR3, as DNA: TGTGCCTGGAGTGTACGAGGATACAACAATGAGCAGTTCTTC. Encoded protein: CAWSVRGYNNEQFF.